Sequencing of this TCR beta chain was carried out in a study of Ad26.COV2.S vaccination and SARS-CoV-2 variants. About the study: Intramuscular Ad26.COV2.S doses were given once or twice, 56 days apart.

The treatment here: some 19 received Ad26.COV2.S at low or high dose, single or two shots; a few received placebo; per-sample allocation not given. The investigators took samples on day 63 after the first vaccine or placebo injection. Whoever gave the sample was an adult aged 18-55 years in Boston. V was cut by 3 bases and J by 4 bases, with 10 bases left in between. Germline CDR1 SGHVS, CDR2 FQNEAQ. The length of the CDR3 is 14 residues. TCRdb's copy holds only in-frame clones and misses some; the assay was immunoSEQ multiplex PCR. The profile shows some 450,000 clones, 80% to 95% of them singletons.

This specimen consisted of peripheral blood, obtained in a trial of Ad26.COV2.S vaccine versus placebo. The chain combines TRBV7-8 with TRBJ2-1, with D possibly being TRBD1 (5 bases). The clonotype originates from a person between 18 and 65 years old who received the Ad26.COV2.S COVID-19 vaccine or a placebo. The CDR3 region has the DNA TGTGCCAGCAGCTTGCTCAGGGCATACAATGAGCAGTTCTTC. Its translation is CASSLLRAYNEQFF.